Listed here are 27 T cell receptor beta chains from one sample, sequenced in a study of blood T cell repertoires in COVID-19. The table came from immunoSEQ multiplex PCR; TCRdb's copy has only in-frame clones and leaves some out. This table holds roughly 30,000 clones, approximately 93% found once. Specimen: peripheral blood. The receptors here all came from a man in his fifties or sixties with acute or convalescent COVID-19.

The chain couples TRBV7-9 to TRBJ2-4, with 8 bases aligning to TRBD1. Germline assignment: CDR1 SEHNR and CDR2 FQNEAQ (reference sequence). J gave up 1 base and V 3 bases, and 5 bases lay outside the gene matches. The CDR3 covers 16 residues. The CDR3: CASSFSGGSAKNIQYF. DNA of the CDR3: TGTGCCAGCAGCTTCTCAGGGGGCAGCGCCAAAAACATTCAGTACTTC.

This clone appeared a single time. The J gene is TRBJ2-3, the V gene TRBV11-2; D gene unclear. The CDR3 runs 17 residues. Trimming pared 5 bases from V and 2 bases from J, leaving 20 bases between. Germline assignment: CDR1 SGHAT and CDR2 FQNNGV. CDR3 coding DNA: TGTGCCAGCAGCCAAACAGCATACGTCCCCACCACAGATACGCAGTATTTT. This codes for CASSQTAYVPTTDTQYF.

This clone was picked up one time. This chain joins TRBV29-1 and TRBJ2-7; possibly TRBD2 for D (6 bases). Trimming took off 6 bases at V and 0 bases at J, with 12 bases between the two ends. CDR1 is SQVTM, CDR2 ANQGSEA, per germline. The CDR3 contains 13 residues. DNA of the CDR3: TGCAGCGTCGCGGAGGGGAGCTCCTACGAGCAGTACTTC. Translating gives CSVAEGSSYEQYF.

This clone is a singleton in its sample. The V gene is TRBV7-2, the J gene TRBJ1-6, with D possibly being TRBD1 (5 bases). CDR1 is SGHTA and CDR2 is FQGNSA in the germline V gene. This CDR3 region has 14 residues. V lost 5 bases and J lost 6, with 11 bases in between. The CDR3 coding sequence is TGTGCCAGCAGCCCCGGGGGGATTAATTCACCCCTCCACTTT. The encoded protein is CASSPGGINSPLHF.

For the CDR3, the DNA is TGTGCCAGCAGCTCGTCATATGGGGGAGGGCGGACCCAGTACTTC. Its translation: CASSSSYGGGRTQYF. The chain employs TRBV6-2 or TRBV6-3 and TRBJ2-5; the match to TRBD2 covers 7 bases. The V and J ends lost 6 bases and 7 bases, in that order; junction bases with no gene match: 14. The CDR3 covers 15 residues. Germline-derived CDR1 and CDR2 are MNHEY and SVGEGT.

The chain links TRBV2 to TRBJ2-2; 8 bases are shared with TRBD1. The length of the CDR3 is 14 residues. V was clipped by 6 bases and J by 4 bases; unmatched bases: 4. The germline CDR1 and CDR2 sequences are SNHLY and FYNNEI. The CDR3 here is CASRTTGATGELFF. CDR3 coding DNA: TGTGCCAGCAGAACGACAGGGGCCACCGGGGAGCTGTTTTTT.

The CDR3 is CAWSVNLGYTF. The CDR3 nucleotides read TGTGCCTGGAGTGTAAATTTAGGCTACACCTTC. J is TRBJ1-2 and V is TRBV30; no clear D gene. This CDR3 has 11 amino acids. Germline loops: CDR1 GTSNPN, CDR2 SVGIG (reference sequence). Trimming stripped 0 bases from V and 8 bases from J, with 7 bases between.

This clone showed up just a few times. The V and J genes are TRBV4-2 and TRBJ1-1; TRBD1 matches at 7 bases. J lost 4 bases, V lost 4 bases, and 9 bases had no gene match. Per germline, CDR1 LGHNA and CDR2 YNFKEQ. The CDR3 runs 15 residues. This CDR3 is CASSLISGQATEAFF. CDR3 in DNA: TGTGCCAGCAGCCTTATCTCAGGACAGGCCACTGAAGCTTTCTTT.

V usage is TRBV3-1 (or the pseudogene TRBV3-2) and J usage is TRBJ2-5; 14 bases are shared with TRBD2. V dropped 1 base and J dropped 5; count of bases not matched to a gene: 3. The CDR3 spans 16 residues. Germline V gives CDR1 LGHDT, CDR2 YNNKEL (reference sequence). Written as DNA, the CDR3 is TGTGCCAGCAGCCAAGCCGGGACTAGCGGGAGTGAGACCCAGTACTTC. It specifies CASSQAGTSGSETQYF.

The rearrangement joins TRBV4-1 to TRBJ2-1; perhaps TRBD1 as D (5 bases). The CDR3 sequence is 15 residues long. Germline CDR1 reads MGHRA; CDR2 reads YSYEKL. Trimming stripped 4 bases from V and 4 bases from J, with 14 bases between. CDR3 loop: CASSPSGAVYNEQFF. For the CDR3, the DNA is TGCGCCAGCAGCCCCAGTGGGGCTGTGTACAATGAGCAGTTCTTC.

The rearrangement joins TRBV28 to TRBJ1-2; D gene unclear. The CDR3 has 12 amino acids. Looked up from germline, CDR1 is MDHEN and CDR2 is SYDVKM. With 4 bases removed from V and 5 bases from J, the gap between germline ends came to 8 bases. CDR3 DNA: TGTGCCAGCAGTTCCCTCGTTTATGGCTACACCTTC. Residues: CASSSLVYGYTF.

The rearrangement uses TRBV6-5 and TRBJ1-5; D perhaps matches TRBD1 (5 bases). The CDR3 sequence is 15 residues long. Germline V lookup: CDR1 MNHEY, CDR2 SVGAGI. Trimming removed 8 bases from V and 3 bases from J, with 17 bases in between. The CDR3 DNA follows: TGTGCCAGCGGGGGGACCCTGCGGGCCAATCAGCCCCAGCATTTT. Encoded protein: CASGGTLRANQPQHF.

This chain links TRBV19 with TRBJ2-1; TRBD2 matches at 13 bases. CDR3 length: 16 amino acids. After removal of 5 bases from V and 6 bases from J, the junction contained 7 bases not matched to a gene. Germline V lookup: CDR1 LNHDA, CDR2 SQIVND (reference sequence). The CDR3 loop is CASSPTSGRALNEQFF. The CDR3 region has the DNA TGTGCCAGTAGTCCAACTAGCGGGAGGGCCCTCAATGAGCAGTTCTTC. The complete variable domain, with remaining parts taken from reference TRBV19 and TRBJ2-1, reads DGGITQSPKYLFRKEGQNVTLSCEQNLNHDAMYWYRQDPGQGLRLIYYSQIVNDFQKGDIAEGYSVSREKKESFPLTVTSAQKNPTAFYLCASSPTSGRALNEQFFGPGTRLTVL.

The J gene is TRBJ2-1, the V gene TRBV19; 7 bases match TRBD2. Per germline, CDR1 LNHDA and CDR2 SQIVND (reference sequence). J was trimmed by 5 bases and V by 4 bases; bases with no gene match: 5. There are 14 residues in the CDR3. The CDR3: CASSSGRRNNEQFF. The CDR3 DNA follows: TGTGCCAGTAGTAGCGGGAGAAGGAACAATGAGCAGTTCTTC.

V usage is TRBV4-1 and J usage is TRBJ2-3, with TRBD1 matching over 7 bases. Trimming cost V 3 bases and J 4 bases; bases outside gene matches: 13. Per germline, CDR1 MGHRA and CDR2 YSYEKL. The CDR3 contains 17 residues. Here the CDR3 reads CASSQGAQGPLADTQYF. The DNA of the CDR3 is TGCGCCAGCAGCCAGGGTGCACAGGGGCCCCTCGCAGATACGCAGTATTTT.

This chain uses TRBV7-2 with TRBJ1-2; no reliable D call. CDR3 size: 13 residues. From germline, CDR1 is SGHTA and CDR2 FQGNSA. V gave up 1 base and J gave up 5 bases, with 8 bases separating them. CDR3 sequence: CASSLGQEYGYTF. The CDR3 DNA reads TGTGCCAGCAGCTTAGGGCAGGAATATGGCTACACCTTC. The full variable domain, completed using reference TRBV7-2 and TRBJ1-2, is GAGVSQSPSNKVTEKGKDVELRCDPISGHTALYWYRQSLGQGLEFLIYFQGNSAPDKSGLPSDRFSAERTGGSVSTLTIQRTQQEDSAVYLCASSLGQEYGYTFGSGTRLTVV.

The V call is TRBV20-1, the J call TRBJ2-5; D unresolved. This CDR3 spans 11 amino acids. Germline lookup yields CDR1 DFQATT and CDR2 SNEGSKA (reference sequence). V was shortened by 4 bases and J by 2 bases, with 5 bases between the two germline ends. The CDR3: CSATSQETQYF. The CDR3 coding sequence is TGCAGTGCTACATCACAAGAGACCCAGTACTTC.

The rearrangement uses TRBV6-4 and TRBJ2-2, with 7 positions matching TRBD1. The V gene end was trimmed by 7 bases and the J gene end by 4 bases; junction bases not matched to a gene: 12. This CDR3 spans 16 amino acids. Germline V gives CDR1 MRHNA, CDR2 SNTAGT. CDR3 in amino acids: CASTDGDQGVTGELFF. The CDR3 DNA follows: TGTGCCAGCACCGATGGGGATCAGGGGGTCACCGGGGAGCTGTTTTTT.

The gene calls are TRBV5-1 and TRBJ2-1, with TRBD2 as a possible D gene (5 bases). The ends were cut back, 0 bases at V and 0 bases at J, with 7 bases in the middle. This CDR3 has 15 amino acids. Germline CDR1 SGHRS, CDR2 YFSETQ. The DNA for the CDR3 is TGCGCCAGCAGCTTGGGGAGGTCCTCCTACAATGAGCAGTTCTTC. It encodes CASSLGRSSYNEQFF.

The rearrangement links TRBV6-6 to TRBJ1-4, with D possibly being TRBD1 (5 bases). CDR3 length equals 13 residues. Germline CDR1 reads MNHNY; CDR2 reads SVGAGI (reference sequence). Trimming stripped 8 bases from V and 4 bases from J, with 11 bases between. CDR3: CASRGGINEKLFF. The CDR3 DNA follows: TGTGCCAGCCGGGGGGGGATTAATGAAAAACTGTTTTTT.

This sequence joins TRBV7-2 and TRBJ2-3; TRBD2 agrees at 7 bases. V dropped 5 bases and J dropped 6; count of bases not matched to a gene: 11. Germline-derived CDR1 and CDR2 are SGHTA and FQGNSA. The CDR3 extends over 15 amino acids. The CDR3 bases are TGTGCCAGCAGCCCTAGCGGCCAGCCGGCGGATACGCAGTATTTT. It translates to CASSPSGQPADTQYF.

This clone was picked up a small number of times. The gene calls are TRBV5-8 and TRBJ1-5, with D perhaps TRBD1 (6 bases). Between the trimmed V and J ends, which lost 4 bases and 6 bases, there was a span of 14 bases. This CDR3 is built from 14 residues. Germline-derived CDR1 and CDR2 are SGHTS and YDEGEE. The CDR3 DNA is TGTGCCAGCAGCCCGAACAGGGAGGGTCAGCCCCAGCATTTT. Its protein product is CASSPNREGQPQHF.

This chain links TRBV27 with TRBJ1-5; 8 bases are shared with TRBD1. Germline CDR1 is MNHEY and CDR2 is SMNVEV (reference sequence). The CDR3 consists of 15 residues. The V gene end was trimmed by 6 bases and the J gene end by 3 bases; junction bases not matched to a gene: 7. CDR3 loop: CASRSGQVINQPQHF. The CDR3 nucleotides are TGTGCCAGCAGATCGGGACAGGTCATCAATCAGCCCCAGCATTTT.

This rearrangement joins TRBV29-1 to TRBJ1-1, with a weak D call TRBD1 (5 bases). V dropped 3 bases and J dropped 4 bases, with 12 bases sitting between them. There are 13 residues in the CDR3. Germline V gene sequence: CDR1 SQVTM, CDR2 ANQGSEA. The CDR3 is CSVDIGGSTEAFF. CDR3 in DNA: TGCAGCGTTGATATCGGGGGGAGCACTGAAGCTTTCTTT.

The chain has TRBV27 and TRBJ1-4; tentative D call: TRBD1 (5 bases). V lost 1 base and J lost 1, with 10 bases in between. CDR1 and CDR2 (germline): MNHEY, SMNVEV (reference sequence). This CDR3 comprises 16 residues. The DNA of the CDR3 is TGTGCCAGCAGTTTATACAGGCGCGAAACTAATGAAAAACTGTTTTTT. Translation gives CASSLYRRETNEKLFF.

The chain recombines TRBV7-3 with TRBJ2-5, with 7 bases lining up with TRBD2. The CDR3 is made up of 16 amino acids. J gave up 4 bases and V 1 base, and 9 bases lay outside the gene matches. Germline V CDR1 and CDR2: SGHTA, FQGTGA. The CDR3 coding sequence is TGTGCCAGCAGCTTAAATCCAGCGGGAACGGGAGAGACCCAGTACTTC. It encodes CASSLNPAGTGETQYF.

V and J are TRBV7-9 and TRBJ1-2; D gene uncertain. V was pared by 1 base and J by 1 base, with 10 bases between. From germline, CDR1 is SEHNR and CDR2 FQNEAQ (reference sequence). This CDR3 comprises 15 residues. This chain's CDR3 is CASSLEYEVNYGYTF. The CDR3 region has the DNA TGTGCCAGCAGCTTAGAATATGAGGTTAACTATGGCTACACCTTC.